This entry features one T cell receptor beta chain sequence. Its antigen remains unknown. Time point denoted: patch test 1, 2 weeks after DPC sensitization. As for treatment: therapeutic diphenylcyclopropenone sensitization with weekly scalp DPC. The entry originates in a study of human T cells and chemical hapten exposure. Study as a whole: Patients were given diphenylcyclopropenone on the scalp weekly across the roughly 25-week study.

V dropped 3 bases and J dropped 5; count of bases not matched to a gene: 9. CDR1 and CDR2 (germline): LGHDT, YNNKEL (reference sequence). This CDR3 is built from 18 residues. Regarding the study as a whole: Among TCRs, those above 1 in 1000 frequency were unaffected by DPC sensitization.

The library tagged each cDNA molecule with unique molecular identifiers. Original data processing: The number of TCRs in each sample had a median of approximately 90,000 and spanned about 23,224 to 700,000. TCRdb re-called the RACE reads through MiXCR, storing one row per CDR3 protein. What appears here as the V and J calls and clone size reflects TCRdb's work, not the paper's. The sample shows about 49,000 distinct CDR3 sequences, 8% to 9.5% of them seen only once. Sample: whole blood, taken in connection with sensitization to the hapten diphenylcyclopropenone (DPC). V usage is TRBV3-1 and J usage is TRBJ2-3; TRBD2 agrees at 15 bases. This receptor was identified in a woman aged 45-60 years with alopecia areata. Some clones in this sample may be carry-over from other donors' samples. CDR3 in amino acids: CASSQFWTSGRAEDTQYF. In nucleotides, the CDR3 is TGTGCCAGCAGCCAGTTCTGGACTAGCGGGAGGGCCGAAGATACGCAGTATTTT.